The 20 T cell receptor beta chains listed next were all sequenced from one sample in a study of T cells in Graves' hyperthyroidism and ophthalmopathy. Amplified TCR beta CDR3 regions derived from RNA transcripts. HTBI primers were employed in a first-round RT-PCR of the TCR CDR3. MiXCR, applied by TCRdb to the multiplex PCR reads, yields one record per CDR3 protein. The sample has 750,000 to 950,000 distinct CDR3 sequences, around 38% seen once; the top ten hold 7.5% to 9.5%. The material sequenced was blood. These receptors originate from a man between 18 and 35 years old with Graves' hyperthyroidism.

This clonotype was seen many times. DNA of the CDR3: TGTGCCATCAGTGAGTCGGGAGCTAACTATGGCTACACCTTC. This codes for CAISESGANYGYTF. The chain couples TRBV10-3 to TRBJ1-2; no firm D call. Germline assignment: CDR1 ENHRY and CDR2 SYGVKD. Trimming shortened V by 0 bases and J by 0 bases, and 5 bases separated the two germline ends. This CDR3 has 14 residues.

Comment on this clonotype: A much larger clone lies a single base off, so this may be a read error. The chain couples TRBV11-2 to TRBJ2-2; perhaps TRBD1 as D (6 bases). CDR3 length equals 15 residues. The germline CDR1 and CDR2 sequences are SGHAT and FQNNGV. Trimming took 5 bases from V and 3 from J, leaving 13 bases between them. The CDR3 is CASSIQGLDTGELFF. Written as DNA, the CDR3 is TGTGCCAGCAGCATACAGGGTTTGGACACCGGGGAGCTGTTTTTT.

This clonotype has at least ten counts. The V call is TRBV12-3 or TRBV12-4, the J call TRBJ2-5; perhaps TRBD2 as D (5 bases). Trimming left V 3 bases short and J 5 bases short, with 10 bases between. CDR3 length: 13 residues. The CDR3 DNA reads as TGTGCCAGCAGTTTCGAGGAGGTGGAGACCCAGTACTTC. Translation: CASSFEEVETQYF.

The V gene is TRBV7-9, the J gene TRBJ2-7; a possible D gene is TRBD2 (6 bases). The CDR3 consists of 14 residues. Germline V gene sequence: CDR1 SEHNR, CDR2 FQNEAQ (reference sequence). V was trimmed by 2 bases and J by 2 bases, leaving 10 bases between them. CDR3 coding DNA: TGTGCCAGCAGCTTAACTAGCTATACCTACGAGCAGTACTTC. Translated, it gives CASSLTSYTYEQYF.

The chain recombines TRBV9 with TRBJ2-7; TRBD2 agrees at 12 bases. Unmatched junction bases numbered 10, after V lost 0 bases and J lost 0 bases. This CDR3 is 19 amino acids long. The germline V gene encodes CDR1 SGDLS and CDR2 YYNGEE. CDR3 DNA: TGTGCCAGCAGCGTAGCCGGGACTAGCGGGTCGTCCGTCTCCTACGAGCAGTACTTC. Translation: CASSVAGTSGSSVSYEQYF.

This clonotype was recorded only once. The V gene is TRBV10-3, the J gene TRBJ1-1, with no clear D. This CDR3 is built from 17 residues. The V gene lost 0 bases and the J gene lost 1 base, with 15 bases spanning the gap. From germline, CDR1 is ENHRY and CDR2 SYGVKD. For the CDR3, the DNA is TGTGCCATCAGTGAGTCGAGGTTGGTGGGTGGGAACACTGAAGCTTTCTTT. It yields the protein CAISESRLVGGNTEAFF.

With respect to this clonotype: A much larger clone is a single base away; this may be a read error. J is TRBJ1-5 and V is TRBV15, with no clear D. The CDR3 sequence is 16 residues long. Germline CDR1 is LNHNV and CDR2 is YYDKDF (reference sequence). The CDR3 region has the DNA TGTGCCACCGGCAGGCCGGGTCACCCGCGCAATCAGCCCCAGCATTTT. Residues: CATGRPGHPRNQPQHF. Full variable domain (rest looked up from reference TRBV15 and TRBJ1-5): DAMVIQNPRYQVTQFGKPVTLSCSQTLNHNVMYWYQQKSSQAPKLLFHYYDKDFNNEADTPDNFQSRRPNTSFCFLDIRSPGLGDTAMYLCATGRPGHPRNQPQHFGDGTRLSIL.

Concerning this clonotype: A read error may account for a junction end that differs from germline. In DNA, the CDR3 is TGTGCCAGCAGCGAAAGCGGGGCTAGCGGGGGGCTGTTTTTT. Translated, it gives CASSESGASGGLFF. The rearrangement uses TRBV7-3 and TRBJ2-2; 10 bases line up with TRBD2. CDR3 size: 14 residues. Germline V gives CDR1 SGHTA, CDR2 FQGTGA.

The table lists this clonotype with many counts. V usage is TRBV10-3 and J usage is TRBJ2-7, with D perhaps TRBD2 (7 bases). Germline lookup yields CDR1 ENHRY and CDR2 SYGVKD. The CDR3 is 12 amino acids. The V and J ends lost 6 bases and 6 bases respectively, with 12 bases between them. Here the CDR3 reads CAIRGGAGEQYF. CDR3 nucleotide sequence: TGTGCCATCAGAGGGGGGGCGGGCGAGCAGTACTTC.

This clonotype was observed many times. The chain links TRBV9 to TRBJ1-1, with 10 bases identical to TRBD1. After removal of 3 bases from V and 10 bases from J, the junction contained 3 bases not matched to a gene. CDR3 size: 12 residues. Germline loops: CDR1 SGDLS, CDR2 YYNGEE. DNA of the CDR3: TGTGCCAGCAGCGCCTGGACAGGGGGAGCTTTCTTT. It codes for CASSAWTGGAFF. Together with reference TRBV9 and TRBJ1-1, the CDR3 gives the full variable domain: DSGVTQTPKHLITATGQRVTLRCSPRSGDLSVYWYQQSLDQGLQFLIQYYNGEERAKGNILERFSAQQFPDLHSELNLSSLELGDSALYFCASSAWTGGAFFGQGTRLTVV.

This clonotype has ten or more counts. The V call is TRBV20-1, the J call TRBJ2-7; D unclear. V shed 0 bases and J shed 0 bases, with 12 bases lying between them. The CDR3 consists of 15 residues. Germline lookup yields CDR1 DFQATT and CDR2 SNEGSKA (reference sequence). The DNA of the CDR3 is TGCAGTGCTAGAGATCTCCGACAAGACTCCTACGAGCAGTACTTC. Protein: CSARDLRQDSYEQYF.

This clonotype was counted a few times. The chain has TRBV7-9 and TRBJ1-1; D not certain. CDR1 SEHNR and CDR2 FQNEAQ come from the germline V gene (reference sequence). V lost 5 bases, J lost 6 bases, and 10 bases lay in between. The CDR3 is 12 residues long. CDR3 sequence reads: CASSAWGSEAFF. The CDR3 coding sequence is TGTGCCAGCAGCGCCTGGGGATCTGAAGCTTTCTTT.

The chain is built from TRBV7-9 and TRBJ2-7, with D uncertain. With 5 bases removed from V and 5 bases from J, the gap between germline ends came to 16 bases. Germline lookup yields CDR1 SEHNR and CDR2 FQNEAQ (reference sequence). The CDR3 consists of 14 residues. CDR3: CASSGDSSPNEQYF. Here the CDR3 DNA reads TGTGCCAGCAGCGGCGACTCTTCCCCCAACGAGCAGTACTTC.

The chain is built from TRBV12-3 or TRBV12-4 and TRBJ2-7, with 8 bases lining up with TRBD2. With 5 bases clipped from V and 2 bases from J, the junction kept 8 bases outside the gene matches. This CDR3 comprises 15 residues. The CDR3 coding sequence is TGTGCCAGCAGTCCGCTGACTAGCGCAACCTACGAGCAGTACTTC. Translation gives CASSPLTSATYEQYF.

This clonotype was seen repeatedly, ten times or more. The chain has TRBV7-9 and TRBJ2-7, with D unresolved. V was clipped by 5 bases and J by 4 bases, with 12 bases between them. Germline values: CDR1 SEHNR, CDR2 FQNEAQ (reference sequence). The length of the CDR3 is 13 residues. The CDR3 reads CASSPGRKYEQYF. The CDR3 DNA reads TGTGCCAGCAGCCCTGGACGGAAGTACGAGCAGTACTTC.

In this sample, this clonotype turned up many times. The chain recombines TRBV7-9 with TRBJ1-1; D may be TRBD1 (6 bases). Trimming cost V 1 base and J 4 bases, with 10 bases left between them. The CDR3 contains 14 residues. CDR1 is SEHNR, CDR2 FQNEAQ, per germline (reference sequence). CDR3 sequence reads: CASSLEAGVTEAFF. Written as DNA, the CDR3 is TGTGCCAGCAGCTTAGAGGCAGGGGTCACTGAAGCTTTCTTT.

This chain uses TRBV25-1 with TRBJ2-1; possibly TRBD2 for D (6 bases). Near its end, the DNA agrees better with TRBJ2-7, so the J call may be wrong. Per the germline V gene, CDR1 is MGHDK and CDR2 is SYGVNS. CDR3 length: 15 amino acids. The CDR3 coding sequence is TGTGCCAGCAGGGTCAGCAGGGCGGGGTACAATGAGCAGTACTTC. Translation: CASRVSRAGYNEQYF.

Many counts were recorded for this clonotype. The rearrangement uses TRBV19 and TRBJ2-7, with 8 bases identical to TRBD1. Germline CDR1 LNHDA, CDR2 SQIVND (reference sequence). CDR3 length equals 14 residues. Germline trimming cut 3 bases from V and 5 bases from J; bases unmatched to any gene: 6. The CDR3 nucleotides are TGTGCCAGTAGTATGGGCAGGGGGCACGACGAGCAGTACTTC. Residues: CASSMGRGHDEQYF. Full variable domain (rest looked up from reference TRBV19 and TRBJ2-7): DGGITQSPKYLFRKEGQNVTLSCEQNLNHDAMYWYRQDPGQGLRLIYYSQIVNDFQKGDIAEGYSVSREKKESFPLTVTSAQKNPTAFYLCASSMGRGHDEQYFGPGTRLTVT.

This clonotype showed up just a few times. The gene calls are TRBV7-9 and TRBJ2-7, with 13 bases identical to TRBD2. CDR1 is SEHNR and CDR2 is FQNEAQ in the germline V gene (reference sequence). Trimming at V came to 3 bases and at J to 5 bases, leaving 7 bases not matched to a gene. This CDR3 has 16 amino acids. The CDR3 DNA sequence: TGTGCCAGCAGCTTGTGGACTAGCGGGAGAGACAACGAGCAGTACTTC. Its protein product is CASSLWTSGRDNEQYF.

This clonotype came up a few times. This chain connects TRBV29-1 to TRBJ2-7; D might be TRBD1 (5 bases). In germline, CDR1 is SQVTM, CDR2 ANQGSEA. This CDR3 is built from 13 residues. V lost 6 bases and J lost 0, with 12 bases in between. The CDR3 region has the DNA TGCAGCGTCCTACAGGCGAGCTCCTACGAGCAGTACTTC. It specifies CSVLQASSYEQYF.